This paragraph covers one TCR beta chain sequence. The antigen remains undetermined. The data were taken from a study of cytomegalovirus exposure and HLA in healthy donors. Across the whole study: The approximately 120 validation repertoires, a later analysis reported, used the same platform as the roughly 710 first-cohort repertoires. Study-level results: The study labeled 170 or so TCR beta chains cytomegalovirus-associated. In the 120 or so validation repertoires, about 95% of cluster scores exceeded 0, per a later analysis.

From germline, CDR1 is MNHEY and CDR2 SVGAGI. The ends were cut back, 5 bases at V and 7 bases at J, with 8 bases in the middle. There are 11 residues in the CDR3. Assay: immunoSEQ multiplex PCR; the TCRdb copy retains only in-frame clones and omits some. Altogether 300,000 to 400,000 clones are present, 88% being singletons, with the ten largest covering roughly 0.96%. Sequencing input: PBMCs. This clonotype was sampled from a man aged 30-40 years in good health and CMV-seronegative. The gene calls are TRBV6-5 and TRBJ1-2; TRBD1 might be the D (5 bases). The CDR3 loop is CASSQGSGYTF. The DNA of the CDR3 is TGTGCCAGCAGTCAGGGCTCTGGCTACACCTTC.